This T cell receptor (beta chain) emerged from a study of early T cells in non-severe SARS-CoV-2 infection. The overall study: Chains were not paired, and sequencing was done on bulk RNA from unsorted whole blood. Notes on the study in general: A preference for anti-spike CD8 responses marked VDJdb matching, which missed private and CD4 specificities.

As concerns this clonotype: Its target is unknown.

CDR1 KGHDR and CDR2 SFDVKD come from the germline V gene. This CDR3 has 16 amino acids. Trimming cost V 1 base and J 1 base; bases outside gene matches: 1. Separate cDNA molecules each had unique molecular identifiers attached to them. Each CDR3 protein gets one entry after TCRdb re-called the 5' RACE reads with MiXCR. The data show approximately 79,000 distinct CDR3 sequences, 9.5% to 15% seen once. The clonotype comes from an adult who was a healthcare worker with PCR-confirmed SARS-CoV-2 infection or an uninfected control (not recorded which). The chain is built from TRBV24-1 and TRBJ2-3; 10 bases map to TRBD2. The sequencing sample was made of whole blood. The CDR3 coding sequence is TGTGCCACCAGTGATTTCCTAGCGGGGGGCACAGATACGCAGTATTTT. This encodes CATSDFLAGGTDTQYF.